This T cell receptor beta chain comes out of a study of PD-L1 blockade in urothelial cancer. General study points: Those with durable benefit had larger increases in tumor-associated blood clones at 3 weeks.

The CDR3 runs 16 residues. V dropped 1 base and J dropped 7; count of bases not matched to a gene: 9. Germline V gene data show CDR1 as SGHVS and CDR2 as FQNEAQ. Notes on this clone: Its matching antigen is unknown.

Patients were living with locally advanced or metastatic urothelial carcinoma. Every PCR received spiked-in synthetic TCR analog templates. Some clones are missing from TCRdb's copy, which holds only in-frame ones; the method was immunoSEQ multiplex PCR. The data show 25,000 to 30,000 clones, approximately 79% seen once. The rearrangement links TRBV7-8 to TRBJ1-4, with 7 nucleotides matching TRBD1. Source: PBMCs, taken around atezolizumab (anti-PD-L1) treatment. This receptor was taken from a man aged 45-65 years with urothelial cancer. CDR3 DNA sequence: TGTGCCAGCAGCTTAGTCAGGGGGAGGATTAGTGAAAAACTGTTTTTT. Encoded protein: CASSLVRGRISEKLFF.